This entry lists 20 T cell receptor beta chains sequenced from one sample in a study of blood T cells in healthy people across ages. A second PCR of about 7 to 12 cycles used a sample-barcoded 5' primer and a J-beta primer mix. TCRdb fed the 5' RACE reads into MiXCR, producing one record per CDR3 protein. The sample shows over 1.5 million distinct CDR3 sequences, around half of them seen only once. The sample taken for sequencing was blood. Receptors were obtained from a middle-aged woman in good health.

This rearrangement joins TRBV29-1 to TRBJ1-1; possible D gene TRBD1, 5 bases. This CDR3 spans 14 amino acids. The V end was cut by 1 base, the J end by 3 bases, with 12 bases between. Germline lookup yields CDR1 SQVTM and CDR2 ANQGSEA. CDR3 residues: CSVEGWGGDTEAFF. CDR3 bases: TGCAGCGTTGAAGGATGGGGGGGGGACACTGAAGCTTTCTTT. The full variable domain, completed using reference TRBV29-1 and TRBJ1-1, is SAVISQKPSRDICQRGTSLTIQCQVDSQVTMMFWYRQQPGQSLTLIATANQGSEATYESGFVIDKFPISRPNLTFSTLTVSNMSPEDSSIYLCSVEGWGGDTEAFFGQGTRLTVV.

A few counts support this clonotype. The gene calls are TRBV7-8 and TRBJ1-2; D uncertain. V was pared by 4 bases and J by 0 bases, with 9 bases between. The CDR3 is made up of 14 amino acids. Germline V gives CDR1 SGHVS, CDR2 FQNEAQ. The CDR3 bases are TGTGCCAGCAGCTCCCACCCGACTAACTATGGCTACACCTTC. Residues: CASSSHPTNYGYTF. The complete variable domain, with remaining parts taken from reference TRBV7-8 and TRBJ1-2, reads GAGVSQSPRYKVAKRGQDVALRCDPISGHVSLFWYQQALGQGPEFLTYFQNEAQLDKSGLPSDRFFAERPEGSVSTLKIQRTQQEDSAVYLCASSSHPTNYGYTFGSGTRLTVV.

In DNA form, the CDR3 reads TGCATAGGACAGGGGTTTAATGAAAAACTGTTTTTT. This gives the protein CIGQGFNEKLFF. The chain carries TRBV20-1 and TRBJ1-4; 9 bases agree with TRBD1. CDR3 size: 12 residues. CDR1 is DFQATT and CDR2 is SNEGSKA in the germline V gene (reference sequence).

About this clonotype itself: One junction end does not reproduce the germline sequence, and a read error may be involved. The V gene is TRBV15, the J gene TRBJ2-3, with D perhaps TRBD1 (5 bases). Germline V gene lookup returns CDR1 LNHNV and CDR2 YYDKDF (reference sequence). The CDR3 covers 12 residues. In DNA, the CDR3 is TGTGCCACCAGCGGAGACACAGGTACGCAGTATTTT. It specifies CATSGDTGTQYF.

This rearrangement joins TRBV4-3 to TRBJ2-1; maybe TRBD2 (7 bases). Germline CDR1 LGHNA, CDR2 YSLEER. The CDR3 sequence is 17 residues long. The ends were cut back, 0 bases at V and 0 bases at J, with 12 bases in the middle. CDR3 bases: TGCGCCAGCAGCCAAGAGGGGGGGGCAAGCTCCTACAATGAGCAGTTCTTC. The encoded protein is CASSQEGGASSYNEQFF.

The chain carries TRBV5-1 and TRBJ2-5; 9 bases fit TRBD2. CDR1 and CDR2 from the germline V gene are SGHRS and YFSETQ. The V and J ends lost 2 bases and 3 bases, in that order; junction bases with no gene match: 5. The CDR3 loop spans 15 amino acids. In DNA, the CDR3 is TGCGCCAGCAGCTTACTGGGACTAGCAGAAGAGACCCAGTACTTC. Translation gives CASSLLGLAEETQYF.

This clonotype came up a few times. The chain employs TRBV12-3 or TRBV12-4 and TRBJ2-7; D is ambiguous. Gene TRBJ2-5 matches the end of the DNA better, so the J call may be wrong. CDR3 length: 14 amino acids. CDR3 coding DNA: TGTGCCAGCAGTTTTAGAGACTGGAGCAAGACCCAGTACTTC. Its translation: CASSFRDWSKTQYF.

In its sample, this clonotype was seen many times. V gene TRBV5-1 combines with J gene TRBJ2-5; D not resolved. V was cut by 5 bases and J by 1 base, with 6 bases left in between. CDR3 size: 12 residues. Looked up from germline, CDR1 is SGHRS and CDR2 is YFSETQ. The CDR3: CASRGSQETQYF. CDR3 nucleotides: TGCGCCAGCAGAGGCAGCCAAGAGACCCAGTACTTC.

The CDR3 DNA is TGTGCCAGCAGCCAGGGTAGCGGGGGGCAGTACTTC. This sequence encodes CASSQGSGGQYF. The V call is TRBV4-2, the J call TRBJ2-5, with 10 bases identical to TRBD2. Germline CDR1 LGHNA, CDR2 YNFKEQ. Trimming removed 3 bases from V and 11 bases from J; junction bases left unmatched: 3. The CDR3 sequence is 12 residues long.

The chain links TRBV11-2 to TRBJ1-2; D may be TRBD1 (6 bases). The V gene lost 5 bases and the J gene lost 4 bases, with 17 bases spanning the gap. The CDR3 length is 15 residues. The germline V gene has CDR1 SGHAT and CDR2 FQNNGV. The CDR3 is CASSLSGGGLYGYTF. CDR3 in DNA: TGTGCCAGCAGCCTGTCTGGGGGCGGACTCTATGGCTACACCTTC. The full variable domain, with the rest looked up from reference TRBV11-2 and TRBJ1-2, is EAGVAQSPRYKIIEKRQSVAFWCNPISGHATLYWYQQILGQGPKLLIQFQNNGVVDDSQLPKDRFSAERLKGVDSTLKIQPAKLEDSAVYLCASSLSGGGLYGYTFGSGTRLTVV.

The chain combines TRBV6-6 with TRBJ2-6; D is unresolved. CDR1 is MNHNY, CDR2 SVGAGI, per germline (reference sequence). V gave up 7 bases and J gave up 0 bases, with 7 bases separating them. The CDR3 covers 14 residues. The CDR3 coding sequence is TGTGCCAGCATGATAGGCTCTGGGGCCAACGTCCTGACTTTC. This encodes CASMIGSGANVLTF.

A few counts support this clonotype. The gene calls are TRBV20-1 and TRBJ1-2, with a tentative D call TRBD1 (5 bases). Germline CDR1 and CDR2: DFQATT and SNEGSKA (reference sequence). Trimming cost V 7 bases and J 9 bases, with 18 bases left between them. The CDR3 contains 12 residues. The CDR3 coding sequence is TGCAGTGGGTCCAGGGATCGGAGCAGCTACACCTTC. Translated: CSGSRDRSSYTF.

This sequence joins TRBV4-1 and TRBJ2-7; 9 bases match TRBD2. J lost 10 bases, V lost 1 base, and 8 bases had no gene match. The CDR3 loop spans 14 amino acids. CDR1 and CDR2 (germline): MGHRA, YSYEKL. CDR3 sequence (DNA): TGCGCCAGCAGCCAAGTCGCGGGGGGGCCCCCTCAGTACTTC. This encodes CASSQVAGGPPQYF.

This chain links TRBV12-3 or TRBV12-4 with TRBJ2-1, with D possibly TRBD2 on 6 matching bases. V was cut by 6 bases and J by 10 bases, with 19 bases left in between. The CDR3 has 14 residues. The CDR3 spells CASSLNGGGYEQFF. DNA of the CDR3: TGTGCCAGCAGCCTGAACGGGGGAGGCTACGAGCAGTTCTTC.

This chain connects TRBV28 to TRBJ2-3; D may match TRBD1 or TRBD2 (5 bases each). This CDR3 comprises 15 residues. CDR1 is MDHEN, CDR2 SYDVKM, per germline. Deletions cut 2 bases from V and 4 bases from J, with 13 bases between. In DNA, the CDR3 is TGTGCCAGCAGTTTAGTCGGGGCGGTCTCAGATACGCAGTATTTT. Amino acids: CASSLVGAVSDTQYF.

The chain recombines TRBV9 with TRBJ2-7, with D unclear. The length of the CDR3 is 15 residues. The V end was cut by 0 bases, the J end by 2 bases, with 12 bases between. Germline V gene lookup returns CDR1 SGDLS and CDR2 YYNGEE. This CDR3 is CASSVATGSPYEQYF. The CDR3 nucleotides read TGTGCCAGCAGCGTAGCTACGGGCAGCCCCTACGAGCAGTACTTC.

V gene TRBV7-6 combines with J gene TRBJ2-3, with 10 positions matching TRBD2. Germline-derived CDR1 and CDR2 are SGHVS and FNYEAQ. CDR3 length: 18 amino acids. V lost 7 bases and J lost 2; bases outside the gene matches: 15. Here the CDR3 DNA reads TGTGCCAGCACCCGAAACCAGGGAGCGGGGGGGCTCACAGATACGCAGTATTTT. Encoded protein: CASTRNQGAGGLTDTQYF.

This chain links TRBV13 with TRBJ1-2; D gene unclear. CDR3 length: 12 amino acids. From germline, CDR1 is PRHDT and CDR2 FYEKMQ (reference sequence). Trimming removed 7 bases from V and 2 bases from J, with 8 bases in between. CDR3 region: CASITDNYGYTF. The CDR3 DNA follows: TGTGCCAGCATAACAGACAACTATGGCTACACCTTC.

This clonotype appeared a few times. The rearrangement joins TRBV12-3 or TRBV12-4 to TRBJ2-3, with 8 bases aligning to TRBD1. This CDR3 contains 16 residues. The J segment lost 6 bases and the V segment lost 0 bases, leaving 8 bases of the junction unmatched. The CDR3 DNA follows: TGTGCCAGCAGTTTAGCGGGGACAGGCGTTGGGGATACGCAGTATTTT. This sequence encodes CASSLAGTGVGDTQYF.

The chain is built from TRBV18 and TRBJ1-6; a weak D match, TRBD1 (5 bases). Germline V CDR1 and CDR2: KGHSH, LQKENI. CDR3 length: 18 amino acids. The germline V and J ends were trimmed by 2 bases and 4 bases, with 18 bases remaining between them. The CDR3 spells CASSPFSIRGWYNSPLHF. The CDR3 region has the DNA TGTGCCAGCTCACCATTCTCTATCCGGGGGTGGTATAATTCACCCCTCCACTTT. Full variable domain (missing parts from reference TRBV18 and TRBJ1-6): NAGVMQNPRHLVRRRGQEARLRCSPMKGHSHVYWYRQLPEEGLKFMVYLQKENIIDESGMPKERFSAEFPKEGPSILRIQQVVRGDSAAYFCASSPFSIRGWYNSPLHFGNGTRLTVT.